The 27 T cell receptor beta chains below were found in one sample sequenced in a study of blood T cell repertoires in COVID-19. The table came from immunoSEQ multiplex PCR; TCRdb's copy has only in-frame clones and leaves some out. The sample carries roughly 120,000 clones, around 86% recorded once. The source material was peripheral blood. All receptors come from a man aged 80 or over with acute or convalescent COVID-19.

The V and J genes are TRBV6-5 and TRBJ1-5; 8 bases agree with TRBD1. The CDR3 covers 13 residues. The V gene end was trimmed by 6 bases and the J gene end by 7 bases; junction bases not matched to a gene: 5. CDR1 MNHEY and CDR2 SVGAGI come from the germline V gene. The CDR3 nucleotides are TGTGCCAGCAGGCAGGGGGCTCAACAGCCCCAGCATTTT. It specifies CASRQGAQQPQHF.

The chain combines TRBV28 with TRBJ2-2; TRBD2 might be the D (6 bases). V was clipped by 7 bases and J by 6 bases, with 18 bases between them. Germline-derived CDR1 and CDR2 are MDHEN and SYDVKM. The CDR3 extends over 15 amino acids. In DNA, the CDR3 is TGTGCCAGCACCTTTCGGGAGAGGGATGCCGGGGAGCTGTTTTTT. Residues: CASTFRERDAGELFF.

The genes are TRBV19 and TRBJ1-3; unclear D gene. The CDR3 length is 13 residues. V was cut by 9 bases and J by 0 bases, with 9 bases left in between. Germline loops: CDR1 LNHDA, CDR2 SQIVND (reference sequence). CDR3 sequence (DNA): TGTGCCAGCTCAGAAAGCTCTGGAAACACCATATATTTT. It translates to CASSESSGNTIYF.

The rearrangement joins TRBV7-9 to TRBJ2-4; no reliable D call. The CDR3 runs 15 residues. The germline V gene has CDR1 SEHNR and CDR2 FQNEAQ (reference sequence). V gave up 5 bases and J gave up 0 bases, with 11 bases separating them. CDR3 loop: CASSPSAIAKNIQYF. The DNA for the CDR3 is TGTGCCAGCAGCCCGTCCGCGATAGCCAAAAACATTCAGTACTTC.

The chain couples TRBV18 to TRBJ1-2, with 8 bases that match TRBD1. Germline CDR1 KGHSH, CDR2 LQKENI. Trimming cost V 6 bases and J 6 bases; bases outside gene matches: 15. The CDR3 is 16 amino acids. The CDR3 nucleotides read TGTGCCAGCTCCCAAAGCAGGACAGGGCAAATGAATGGCTACACCTTC. The encoded protein is CASSQSRTGQMNGYTF.

V is TRBV19 and J is TRBJ2-3, with D perhaps matching TRBD1 (6 bases). Deletions cut 5 bases from V and 1 base from J, with 16 bases between. The germline V gene encodes CDR1 LNHDA and CDR2 SQIVND (reference sequence). CDR3 length equals 16 residues. The CDR3 sequence: CASSSIDRTRTDTQYF. CDR3 coding DNA: TGTGCCAGTAGTTCCATCGACAGGACTCGCACAGATACGCAGTATTTT.

The rearrangement uses TRBV7-2 and TRBJ2-4; the match to TRBD2 covers 8 bases. This CDR3 is built from 13 residues. Per germline, CDR1 SGHTA and CDR2 FQGNSA. The ends lost 5 bases at V and 7 bases at J; junction bases unmatched: 4. The CDR3 reads CASSPPGGNIQYF. CDR3 DNA sequence: TGTGCCAGCAGCCCCCCGGGGGGGAACATTCAGTACTTC.

The V call is TRBV2, the J call TRBJ1-1; TRBD1 matches at 7 bases. There are 20 residues in the CDR3. Trimming removed 6 bases from V and 3 bases from J; junction bases left unmatched: 25. Germline V gives CDR1 SNHLY, CDR2 FYNNEI. The CDR3 DNA is TGTGCCAGCAGCGTACCCTTAGCCCTGACAGGGCGGGCGGAGGACACTGAAGCTTTCTTT. Residues: CASSVPLALTGRAEDTEAFF. The whole variable domain, remainder taken from reference TRBV2 and TRBJ1-1, is EPEVTQTPSHQVTQMGQEVILRCVPISNHLYFYWYRQILGQKVEFLVSFYNNEISEKSEIFDDQFSVERPDGSNFTLKIRSTKLEDSAMYFCASSVPLALTGRAEDTEAFFGQGTRLTVV.

This clone showed up just once. The chain uses TRBV4-2 and TRBJ2-4, with D maybe TRBD1 (5 bases). Germline CDR1 is LGHNA and CDR2 is YNFKEQ. The CDR3 loop spans 18 amino acids. The V gene lost 0 bases and the J gene lost 1 base, with 16 bases spanning the gap. The CDR3 spells CASSQDLRGNRAKNIQYF. The CDR3 nucleotides read TGTGCCAGCAGCCAAGATCTTAGGGGAAATAGGGCCAAAAACATTCAGTACTTC.

This sequence joins TRBV2 and TRBJ1-5; unclear D gene. CDR3 length equals 13 residues. Trimming removed 4 bases at V and 7 bases at J, with 11 bases between. Looked up from germline, CDR1 is SNHLY and CDR2 is FYNNEI. The CDR3 region is CASSVGQVQPQHF. For the CDR3, the DNA is TGTGCCAGCAGTGTTGGTCAGGTCCAGCCCCAGCATTTT.

This chain links TRBV15 with TRBJ1-5; D gene ambiguous. The V gene's germline CDR1 is LNHNV and CDR2 YYDKDF (reference sequence). Trimming took 5 bases from V and 1 from J, leaving 18 bases between them. The CDR3 totals 17 residues. DNA for the CDR3: TGTGCCACCAGCCCCCGTCGCGGGGAGGTCAGCAATCAGCCCCAGCATTTT. Translating gives CATSPRRGEVSNQPQHF.

The gene calls are TRBV19 and TRBJ1-2; 12 positions match TRBD1. CDR1 is LNHDA, CDR2 SQIVND, per germline (reference sequence). The CDR3 spans 15 residues. Trimming removed 5 bases from V and 6 bases from J; junction bases left unmatched: 7. The CDR3 DNA is TGTGCCAGTAGTCCAACCGGGACAGGGGGCGATGGCTACACCTTC. Protein sequence: CASSPTGTGGDGYTF.

The V call is TRBV9, the J call TRBJ1-1; 8 bases match TRBD1. The CDR3 has 15 residues. Germline CDR1 SGDLS, CDR2 YYNGEE. The J segment lost 4 bases and the V segment lost 4 bases, leaving 9 bases of the junction unmatched. CDR3 sequence (DNA): TGTGCCAGCAGCAAAGGACAGGGTTTGGGCACTGAAGCTTTCTTT. Translation gives CASSKGQGLGTEAFF.

The V gene is TRBV6-5, the J gene TRBJ2-2; D is perhaps TRBD2 (5 bases). The CDR3 totals 15 residues. The germline gives CDR1 MNHEY, CDR2 SVGAGI. The germline V and J ends were trimmed by 5 bases and 3 bases, with 13 bases remaining between them. This CDR3 reads CASSIMDSYTGELFF. As DNA, the CDR3 is TGTGCCAGCAGTATTATGGACTCTTACACCGGGGAGCTGTTTTTT.

V usage is TRBV5-4 and J usage is TRBJ2-1; D gene unclear. Trimming removed 4 bases at V and 2 bases at J, with 16 bases between. Germline V gene sequence: CDR1 SGHNT, CDR2 YYREEE (reference sequence). This CDR3 region has 16 residues. The CDR3 region is CASSPALASTYNEQFF. In nucleotides, the CDR3 is TGTGCCAGCAGCCCCGCCCTGGCCTCAACCTACAATGAGCAGTTCTTC.

The V call is TRBV7-6, the J call TRBJ1-2; a possible D gene is TRBD1 (5 bases). Trimming removed 5 bases from V and 5 bases from J, with 18 bases in between. The CDR3 is 15 amino acids. The germline gives CDR1 SGHVS, CDR2 FNYEAQ. The CDR3 protein is CASSRSDSSLYGYTF. The CDR3 DNA sequence: TGTGCCAGCAGCCGGTCAGACAGCAGCCTTTATGGCTACACCTTC.

The CDR3, as DNA: TGTGCCAGCACTGGACAGGGGGCGGTGGGCAATCAGCCCCAGCATTTT. Protein: CASTGQGAVGNQPQHF. This chain connects TRBV2 to TRBJ1-5, with 11 nucleotides matching TRBD1. Trimming took 7 bases from V and 2 from J; bases not matched to a gene: 7. Germline CDR1 SNHLY, CDR2 FYNNEI. This CDR3 comprises 16 residues. The complete variable domain, with remaining parts taken from reference TRBV2 and TRBJ1-5, reads EPEVTQTPSHQVTQMGQEVILRCVPISNHLYFYWYRQILGQKVEFLVSFYNNEISEKSEIFDDQFSVERPDGSNFTLKIRSTKLEDSAMYFCASTGQGAVGNQPQHFGDGTRLSIL.

V usage is TRBV25-1 and J usage is TRBJ1-1; weak D call: TRBD1 (5 bases). This CDR3 is built from 14 residues. Germline values: CDR1 MGHDK, CDR2 SYGVNS. Deletions cut 4 bases from V and 5 bases from J, with 14 bases between. The CDR3 DNA is TGTGCCAGCAGTGGGTACTTCTCAGGGACTGAAGCTTTCTTT. The encoded protein is CASSGYFSGTEAFF.

In this sample, this clone turned up many times. The gene calls are TRBV6-6 and TRBJ1-5; D gene unclear. The V end lost 2 bases, the J end lost 0 bases, and 8 bases lay between the germline ends. Looked up from germline, CDR1 is MNHNY and CDR2 is SVGAGI (reference sequence). The CDR3 spans 15 residues. The CDR3 loop reads CASSYPEDSNQPQHF. In DNA form, the CDR3 reads TGTGCCAGCAGTTACCCGGAGGATAGCAATCAGCCCCAGCATTTT.

The chain joins TRBV29-1 to TRBJ1-1, with D perhaps matching TRBD1 (5 bases). The germline gives CDR1 SQVTM, CDR2 ANQGSEA. The germline V and J ends were trimmed by 7 bases and 1 base, with 10 bases remaining between them. The CDR3 length is 12 residues. The CDR3 DNA follows: TGCAGCGCTACGACAGCGAACACTGAAGCTTTCTTT. This encodes CSATTANTEAFF.

The chain links TRBV19 to TRBJ2-1, with 10 nucleotides matching TRBD1. Germline CDR1 LNHDA, CDR2 SQIVND (reference sequence). J was trimmed by 10 bases and V by 1 base; bases with no gene match: 10. The CDR3 runs to 16 residues. The CDR3 DNA sequence: TGTGCCAGTAGTATAGTTTACGGGACAGGGGTGAGGGAGCAGTTCTTC. Its translation: CASSIVYGTGVREQFF.

This clone was picked up one time. In nucleotides, the CDR3 is TGTGCCAGCAGCTTTAATTCGGATTCACCCCTCCACTTT. This codes for CASSFNSDSPLHF. The chain uses TRBV7-9 and TRBJ1-6; D not resolved. The CDR3 is made up of 13 amino acids. V was pared by 3 bases and J by 8 bases, with 8 bases between. Looked up from germline, CDR1 is SEHNR and CDR2 is FQNEAQ (reference sequence).

This chain uses TRBV6-5 with TRBJ1-1, with D maybe TRBD1 (6 bases). The CDR3 has 12 residues. V was trimmed by 8 bases and J by 11 bases, leaving 18 bases between them. From germline, CDR1 is MNHEY and CDR2 SVGAGI. The CDR3 loop reads CASGLTGIGAFF. The CDR3 DNA is TGTGCCAGCGGACTTACAGGGATCGGGGCTTTCTTT.

The chain carries TRBV7-2 and TRBJ2-3; D is possibly TRBD2 (6 bases). This CDR3 has 13 amino acids. Per germline, CDR1 SGHTA and CDR2 FQGNSA. Trimming removed 7 bases from V and 4 bases from J, with 12 bases in between. The CDR3 region has the DNA TGTGCCAGCACCCCGGGGGTTCCAGATACGCAGTATTTT. Encoded protein: CASTPGVPDTQYF.

J is TRBJ1-1 and V is TRBV11-1; D is possibly TRBD1 (6 bases). This CDR3 comprises 15 residues. Germline V gene data show CDR1 as SGHAT and CDR2 as FQDESV (reference sequence). V gave up 2 bases and J gave up 0 bases, with 10 bases separating them. The CDR3 DNA reads TGTGCCAGCAGCTTACCGGGACAATTGAACACTGAAGCTTTCTTT. Protein sequence: CASSLPGQLNTEAFF.

J is TRBJ2-2 and V is TRBV4-2; 8 bases line up with TRBD1. The V segment lost 1 base and the J segment 4 bases; nucleotides outside the gene matches: 5. This CDR3 contains 16 residues. In germline, CDR1 is LGHNA, CDR2 YNFKEQ. The CDR3 here is CASSQGQGAGTGELFF. The CDR3 DNA is TGTGCCAGCAGCCAAGGCCAGGGGGCCGGCACCGGGGAGCTGTTTTTT.

CDR3 protein: CASSLGGTGVSGYTF. CDR3 coding DNA: TGTGCCAGCAGCTTGGGGGGGACAGGGGTAAGCGGCTACACCTTC. The chain combines TRBV5-4 with TRBJ1-2; TRBD1 agrees at 10 bases. CDR1 and CDR2 (germline): SGHNT, YYREEE (reference sequence). The trim removed 0 bases at V and 8 bases at J, leaving 7 bases unmatched. This CDR3 is 15 amino acids long.